The sequence of this T cell receptor beta chain was determined in a study of blood T cell repertoires in COVID-19. Overall study: Samples came from the United States, Italy and Spain, spanning acute and convalescent COVID-19. T cells, B-cell-depleted T cells, or PBMCs supplied cDNA or gDNA.

Method: immunoSEQ multiplex PCR; TCRdb's copy keeps in-frame clones and lacks some. The sample has roughly 100,000 clones, roughly 80% seen once. Trimming took 0 bases from V and 7 from J; bases not matched to a gene: 6. The germline V gene encodes CDR1 LGHDT and CDR2 YNNKEL (reference sequence). This CDR3 contains 15 residues. Sequencing used peripheral blood. The J gene is TRBJ1-2, the V gene TRBV3-1 (or the pseudogene TRBV3-2), with 9 bases that match TRBD1. The receptor was derived from a woman aged 80 or over with acute or convalescent COVID-19. The CDR3 sequence: CASSQDARDRVGYTF. As DNA, the CDR3 is TGTGCCAGCAGCCAAGACGCCCGGGACAGGGTTGGCTACACCTTC.